Listed here is a single T cell receptor beta chain. This clone was observed a single time. The antigen it binds to is not known. Being a mouse receptor, it is described with mouse gene labels and germline sequences. The read ends 1 residue shy of where the CDR3 ends; the end is completed using the germline J gene. The source of the sample is a study of tissue T cells after allogeneic stem cell transplantation (dated by TCRdb to the early 2020s). Study-level background: The study profiled TCR beta repertoires in many tissues obtained from research autopsies of patients with and without GVHD, and also in mouse models of GVHD. The human arm was a prospective observational study without blinding or randomization.

Paper-wide results and their limitations: The patient cohort was small and clinically heterogeneous, and sampling depth was acknowledged as a limitation. Within patients, how anatomically similar tissues were was a major factor shaping TCR repertoire composition, regardless of disease or transplant status. Which tissue TCRs were alloreactive or antigen-specific was not determined in the study, and some of the clones might have been host cells that persisted. Not many T cell clones showed up in more than one patient, yet clustering based on motifs uncovered repertoire signatures that were shared across patients in a tissue-specific way. Blood and spleen T cells captured only a limited portion of the TCR repertoire detected in tissues, in both patients and mice.

V is clipped by 0 bases and J by 5 bases, and the sequence between their germline boundaries is 3 bases long. The CDR3, cysteine through phenylalanine, is 11 amino acids long. Only the CDR3 bases that were read are kept: 30 of them, in frame from base 1. CDR1 and CDR2 are drawn from the germline V gene: GFQATS, STVNSAI. Receptor amplification or capture employed the immunoSEQ multiplex PCR assay. TCRbeta CDR3 sequencing was performed at survey depth by Adaptive Biotechnologies, and CDR3 sequences, V/J genes, productive frequency and template counts were reported. Amplification of TCR beta CDR3 regions was performed from genomic DNA rather than from RNA. For the original study's pipeline: Pairwise repertoire overlap between tissues was quantified with Jensen-Shannon divergence, where 1 means complete divergence and 0 identical. Tissues were clustered by single-linkage agglomerative hierarchical clustering of pairwise JSD values, and the clustering results were displayed as dendrograms. GLIPH2 was run on all patient samples with simulation_depth 1000, kmer_min_depth 3 and cdr3_length_cutoff 8, and groups with more than two unique CDR3s were retained. A standardized tissue-overlap score was generated by extrapolating Jaccard GLIPH-group overlap across patients to a standard repertoire size of 1000 clones. To look at how diversity was associated with clinical or experimental variables, linear mixed-effect models were used, with tissue treated as a fixed effect and individual treated as a random effect. TCRdb holds this immuneACCESS table with in-frame rearrangements only. Some clones are missing; in checked studies, unresolved V genes explain under half, and the rest has no known cause. The V and J calls and clone size were taken over from that table, and D and trimming were inferred from the DNA. A total of 20,000 to 25,000 clones appear in this sample, 69% of them only once. The ten top clones hold 0.35% to 0.5% of the sample.

The V and J segments used are TRBV20 and TRBJ2-5, with the identity of the D gene unclear. The receptor's source is a female BALB/c mouse in good health. Mice of this strain carry the MHC haplotype H2-d. Material: blood. The part of the CDR3 DNA that was read is TGTGGTGCTAGGGAACTAGACACCCAGTAC. It translates to CGARELDTQY. The CDR3, in full, reads CGARELDTQYF. With the rest looked up from the reference TRBV20 and TRBJ2-5 genes rather than sequenced, the full variable domain is GALVYQYPRRTICKSGTSMRMECQAVGFQATSVAWYRQSPQKTFELIALSTVNSAIKYEQNFTQEKFPISHPNLSFSSMTVLNAYLEDRGLYLCGARELDTQYFGPGTRLLVL.